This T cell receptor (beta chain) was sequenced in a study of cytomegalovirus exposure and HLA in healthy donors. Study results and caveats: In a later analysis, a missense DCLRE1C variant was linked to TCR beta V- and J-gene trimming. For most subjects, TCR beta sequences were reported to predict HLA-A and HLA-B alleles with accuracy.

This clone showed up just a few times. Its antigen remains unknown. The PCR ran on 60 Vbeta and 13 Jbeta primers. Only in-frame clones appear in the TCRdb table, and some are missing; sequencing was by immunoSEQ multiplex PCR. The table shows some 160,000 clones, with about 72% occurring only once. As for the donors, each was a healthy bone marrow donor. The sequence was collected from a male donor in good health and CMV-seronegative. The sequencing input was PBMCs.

The CDR3 region is CSVEAWREETQYF. In DNA, the CDR3 is TGCAGCGTTGAGGCTTGGAGGGAGGAGACCCAGTACTTC. The chain combines TRBV29-1 with TRBJ2-5, with a weak D call TRBD2 (6 bases). Trimming removed 3 bases at V and 5 bases at J, with 13 bases between. CDR1 is SQVTM and CDR2 is ANQGSEA in the germline V gene. This CDR3 spans 13 amino acids.